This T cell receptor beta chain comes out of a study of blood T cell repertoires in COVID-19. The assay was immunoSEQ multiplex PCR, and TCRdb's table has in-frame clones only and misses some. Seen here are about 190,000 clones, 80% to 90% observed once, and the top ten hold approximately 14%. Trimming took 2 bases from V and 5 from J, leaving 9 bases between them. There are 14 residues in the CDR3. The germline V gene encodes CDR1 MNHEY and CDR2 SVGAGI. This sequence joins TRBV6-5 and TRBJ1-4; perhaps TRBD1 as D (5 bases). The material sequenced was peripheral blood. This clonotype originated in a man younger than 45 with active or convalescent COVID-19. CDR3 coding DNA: TGTGCCAGCAGTTACGTGGAGGGGAATGAAAAACTGTTTTTT. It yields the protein CASSYVEGNEKLFF.